Detailed here is one T cell receptor (beta chain). Trimming removed 5 bases from V and 4 bases from J, with 14 bases in between. Germline CDR1 reads SGHVS; CDR2 reads FNYEAQ. The CDR3 sequence is 14 residues long. The sample originates from a study of T-cell memory formation after mild COVID-19. About the research overall: Most TCR clusters belonged to a single donor.

TCRdb re-called the 5' RACE reads with MiXCR, one entry per CDR3 protein. The sample consists of over 350,000 distinct CDR3 sequences, 16% of them appearing once. The chain couples TRBV7-6 to TRBJ2-5; D is possibly TRBD1 (5 bases). The sequence was obtained from a man aged 18 to 29 who had mild COVID-19 (a few samples of this study predate the infection). Cell type and time point are not known. Input material: PBMCs or a T cell subset sorted from them (not recorded which). The CDR3 coding sequence is TGTGCCAGCAGCCCAATGGGCAGGGTAGAGACCCAGTACTTC. Translation: CASSPMGRVETQYF.